This T cell receptor (beta chain) originates from a study of blood T cell repertoires in COVID-19. As for the study in general: Sample material is recorded as cDNA or gDNA derived from T cells, B-cell-depleted T cells, or PBMCs.

Germline CDR1 is MDHEN and CDR2 is SYDVKM. V was pared by 10 bases and J by 7 bases, with 14 bases between. The CDR3 is made up of 12 amino acids. In the authors' methods: Nucleated cell number was recorded as an estimate derived from reference gene primer amplification. The assay was immunoSEQ multiplex PCR, and TCRdb's table has in-frame clones only and misses some. D and trimming were read from the DNA, whereas the V and J calls and clone size are those reported in that table. In the table there are around 160,000 clones, around 80% of which are singletons. This clonotype was sampled from a man aged 50-60 years who had recovered from COVID-19. The J gene is TRBJ1-5, the V gene TRBV28; D gene uncertain. The sequenced sample was PBMCs or T cells enriched from blood (not recorded which). The CDR3 nucleotides read TGTGCCACCTCAGAGGGCCCCCAGCCCCAGCATTTT. This encodes CATSEGPQPQHF.